One and the same sample provided the 14 T cell receptor beta chains below, sequenced in a study of spatial heterogeneity in lung cancer. The time point: blood at routine non-recurrence follow-up after resection. No cell sorting; template was whole RNA from tumor, lung tissue or PBMC. One entry per CDR3 protein results from TCRdb running MiXCR on the 5' RACE reads. The sample consists of roughly 120,000 distinct CDR3 sequences, more than 9% of them appearing once. Sample: PBMCs, taken at follow-up. The source is a male donor with early-stage non-small cell lung cancer.

This clonotype came up a few times. The chain links TRBV9 to TRBJ1-2, with no clear D. The CDR3 length is 15 residues. Trimming cost V 0 bases and J 8 bases, with 17 bases left between them. Germline assignment: CDR1 SGDLS and CDR2 YYNGEE. This CDR3 reads CASSVDPQPQRGYTF. For the CDR3, the DNA is TGTGCCAGCAGCGTAGATCCTCAGCCTCAGCGAGGCTACACCTTC.

This clonotype was seen many times. The V call is TRBV5-5, the J call TRBJ2-7, with D maybe TRBD1 (5 bases). V dropped 4 bases and J dropped 4 bases, with 18 bases sitting between them. CDR1 and CDR2 (germline): SGHKS, YYEKEE (reference sequence). The CDR3 sequence is 15 residues long. CDR3 in amino acids: CASSSPAQGGYEQYF. CDR3 nucleotide sequence: TGTGCCAGCAGCAGCCCGGCTCAGGGCGGTTACGAGCAGTACTTC. The variable domain in full, completed from reference TRBV5-5 and TRBJ2-7, reads DAGVTQSPTHLIKTRGQQVTLRCSPISGHKSVSWYQQVLGQGPQFIFQYYEKEERGRGNFPDRFSARQFPNYSSELNVNALLLGDSALYLCASSSPAQGGYEQYFGPGTRLTVT.

This clonotype was seen many times. The J gene is TRBJ1-5, the V gene TRBV10-3; a weak D match, TRBD1 (6 bases). Per the germline V gene, CDR1 is ENHRY and CDR2 is SYGVKD. CDR3 size: 16 residues. Trimming removed 0 bases at V and 6 bases at J, with 15 bases between. The CDR3 region has the DNA TGTGCCATCAGTGAGTCGGGGGGCTCCTCAGGTCAGCCCCAGCATTTT. Residues: CAISESGGSSGQPQHF.

The rearrangement uses TRBV20-1 and TRBJ1-1, with 8 bases that match TRBD1. The germline V gene encodes CDR1 DFQATT and CDR2 SNEGSKA (reference sequence). Trimming cost V 2 bases and J 5 bases; bases outside gene matches: 10. CDR3 size: 15 residues. In DNA form, the CDR3 reads TGCAGTGCTAGATCCCAGGGGGCGGGTGAGACTGAAGCTTTCTTT. Its translation: CSARSQGAGETEAFF.

The sample holds many counts of this clonotype. The CDR3 nucleotides are TGTGCCAGCAGCTTGAAGGGGGCGGCTGAAGCTTTCTTT. Its protein product is CASSLKGAAEAFF. This chain connects TRBV5-5 to TRBJ1-1; 7 bases map to TRBD1. The CDR3 covers 13 residues. The junction had 3 bases not matched to a gene; V was cut back by 1 base and J by 6 bases. Germline-derived CDR1 and CDR2 are SGHKS and YYEKEE (reference sequence).

Many counts were recorded for this clonotype. The chain is built from TRBV7-2 and TRBJ2-3, with TRBD1 matching 7 bases. This CDR3 region has 16 residues. The V gene's germline CDR1 is SGHTA and CDR2 FQGNSA. V gave up 5 bases and J gave up 5 bases; unmatched junction bases: 13. The CDR3 coding sequence is TGTGCCAGCAGCCCAAACGCCCGAGGGGGCGGAGATACGCAGTATTTT. This codes for CASSPNARGGGDTQYF.

This clonotype was counted a few times. The chain has TRBV13 and TRBJ1-4; D is possibly TRBD1 (5 bases). CDR3 length: 14 amino acids. V was clipped by 3 bases and J by 3 bases, with 8 bases between them. The germline gives CDR1 PRHDT, CDR2 FYEKMQ (reference sequence). This chain's CDR3 is CASSFLGANEKLFF. DNA for the CDR3: TGTGCCAGCAGCTTTTTGGGGGCTAATGAAAAACTGTTTTTT.

The rearrangement links TRBV20-1 to TRBJ1-5; TRBD1 agrees at 10 bases. Germline V gene lookup returns CDR1 DFQATT and CDR2 SNEGSKA (reference sequence). V was pared by 6 bases and J by 5 bases, with 7 bases of the junction left unmatched. The CDR3 length is 14 residues. CDR3: CSASPGTGDQPQHF. The CDR3 DNA follows: TGCAGTGCGTCTCCCGGGACAGGGGATCAGCCCCAGCATTTT.

This clonotype was seen a few times. The chain uses TRBV7-9 and TRBJ1-1; 9 positions agree with TRBD1. The CDR3 contains 13 residues. The junction had 4 bases not matched to a gene; V was cut back by 5 bases and J by 6 bases. In germline, CDR1 is SEHNR, CDR2 FQNEAQ (reference sequence). In nucleotides, the CDR3 is TGTGCCAGCAGCACGGACAGGGGTGCTGAAGCTTTCTTT. It encodes CASSTDRGAEAFF.

Worth noting for this clonotype: One end of the junction does not line up with germline, which may come from a read error. This sequence joins TRBV20-1 and TRBJ1-1, with D hard to call. Germline CDR1 reads DFQATT; CDR2 reads SNEGSKA (reference sequence). The CDR3 runs to 8 residues. CDR3 coding DNA: TGCAGTGTCAGACCCCCACGTTTT. This encodes CSVRPPRF.

The rearrangement uses TRBV20-1 and TRBJ1-2; D is ambiguous. Germline CDR1 and CDR2: DFQATT and SNEGSKA (reference sequence). This CDR3 is 14 amino acids long. V was cut by 3 bases and J by 4 bases, with 15 bases left in between. CDR3 DNA sequence: TGCAGTGCTAGGTCGAGCCTCTCTAGCTATGGCTACACCTTC. Protein: CSARSSLSSYGYTF.

This clonotype was counted only a few times. The genes are TRBV28 and TRBJ1-1; D is unresolved. The CDR3 totals 12 residues. V was pared by 7 bases and J by 6 bases, with 12 bases between. Germline CDR1 reads MDHEN; CDR2 reads SYDVKM. The CDR3 spells CASTPQKAEAFF. CDR3 bases: TGTGCCAGCACCCCGCAAAAGGCTGAAGCTTTCTTT.

This clonotype was found many times. This chain connects TRBV2 to TRBJ1-5; no reliable D call. The CDR3 has 13 residues. Looked up from germline, CDR1 is SNHLY and CDR2 is FYNNEI. The V gene lost 1 base and the J gene lost 4 bases, with 5 bases spanning the gap. This CDR3 is CASSEGENQPQHF. The CDR3 nucleotides are TGTGCCAGCAGTGAAGGGGAAAATCAGCCCCAGCATTTT.

This chain joins TRBV5-6 and TRBJ1-1; TRBD1 aligns across 8 bases. This CDR3 contains 14 residues. The V segment lost 4 bases and the J segment 1 base; nucleotides outside the gene matches: 3. Germline V lookup: CDR1 SGHDT, CDR2 YYEEEE. In DNA form, the CDR3 reads TGTGCCAGCAGCCTTGACAGGGGGAACACTGAAGCTTTCTTT. It codes for CASSLDRGNTEAFF.